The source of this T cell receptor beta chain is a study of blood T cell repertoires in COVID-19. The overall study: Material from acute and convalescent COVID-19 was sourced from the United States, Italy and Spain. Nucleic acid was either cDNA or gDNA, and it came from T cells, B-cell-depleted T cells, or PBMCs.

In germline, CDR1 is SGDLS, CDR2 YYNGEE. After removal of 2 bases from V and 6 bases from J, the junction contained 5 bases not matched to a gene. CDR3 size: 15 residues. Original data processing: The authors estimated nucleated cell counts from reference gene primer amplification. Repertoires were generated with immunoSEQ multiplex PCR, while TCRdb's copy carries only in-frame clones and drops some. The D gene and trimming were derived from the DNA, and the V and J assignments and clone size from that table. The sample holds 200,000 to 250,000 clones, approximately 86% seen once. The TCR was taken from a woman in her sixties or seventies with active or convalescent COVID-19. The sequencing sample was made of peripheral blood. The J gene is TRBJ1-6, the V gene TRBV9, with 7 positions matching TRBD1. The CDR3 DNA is TGTGCCAGCAGCGTTGGGACAGACGCTAATTCACCCCTCCACTTT. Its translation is CASSVGTDANSPLHF.